The table lists the clone carrying this TCR beta chain with a count of one. The data derive from a study of blood T cell repertoires in COVID-19. Looking at the study overall: From the United States, Italy and Spain came samples of acute and convalescent COVID-19. In each case, the material was cDNA or gDNA derived from T cells, B-cell-depleted T cells, or PBMCs.

Germline values: CDR1 KGHSH, CDR2 LQKENI. This CDR3 has 14 amino acids. V was cut by 6 bases and J by 5 bases, with 13 bases left in between. Original analysis: Reference gene primer amplification gave estimated nucleated cell counts. Sequencing used immunoSEQ multiplex PCR; TCRdb keeps in-frame clones, though not all of them. V and J calls and clone size are copied from that table; D and trimming were computed from the DNA. The sample records some 150,000 clones, roughly 89% being singletons. Sequencing input: peripheral blood. The V call is TRBV18, the J call TRBJ2-2, with a tentative D call TRBD2 (6 bases). The receptor was derived from a woman in her fifties or sixties with active or convalescent COVID-19. CDR3 sequence: CASSAGRNTGELFF. The CDR3 region has the DNA TGTGCCAGCTCCGCGGGACGTAATACCGGGGAGCTGTTTTTT. Complete variable domain (other parts from reference TRBV18 and TRBJ2-2): NAGVMQNPRHLVRRRGQEARLRCSPMKGHSHVYWYRQLPEEGLKFMVYLQKENIIDESGMPKERFSAEFPKEGPSILRIQQVVRGDSAAYFCASSAGRNTGELFFGEGSRLTVL.